This passage covers 11 T cell receptor beta chains from one sample sequenced in a study of T cell repertoires in cytomegalovirus infection. MiXCR, applied by TCRdb to the reads, yields one record per CDR3 protein. The sample comprises a few hundred thousand distinct CDR3 sequences, over 35% of which are singletons, and about 46% rests with the top ten. Their antigens remain unidentified. The specimen comprised cultured PBMCs, sampled from culture after CMV antigen stimulation. Receptors were obtained from a human donor in good health (CMV status not recorded). Some clones in this sample may be carry-over from other donors' samples.

Comment on this clonotype: The junction departs from the called germline gene at one end, perhaps through a read error. The chain joins TRBV7-1 to TRBJ2-1, with 12 bases matching TRBD2. TRBV7-1 counts as an open reading frame of uncertain function. The length of the CDR3 is 15 residues. The CDR3 loop reads CVSSSGLAGNNEQFF. The CDR3 bases are TGTGTCAGCAGCTCAGGACTAGCGGGAAACAATGAGCAGTTCTTC.

The chain is built from TRBV7-9 and TRBJ1-4, with TRBD1 as a possible D gene (5 bases). CDR1 is SEHNR and CDR2 is FQNEAQ in the germline V gene (reference sequence). The CDR3 contains 14 residues. Trimming stripped 5 bases from V and 7 bases from J, with 14 bases between. The CDR3 here is CASSPEGVGEKLFF. The CDR3 bases are TGTGCCAGCAGCCCCGAAGGGGTTGGTGAAAAACTGTTTTTT. Based on the CDR3 plus reference TRBV7-9 and TRBJ1-4, the full variable domain is DTGVSQNPRHKITKRGQNVTFRCDPISEHNRLYWYRQTLGQGPEFLTYFQNEAQLEKSRLLSDRFSAERPKGSFSTLEIQRTEQGDSAMYLCASSPEGVGEKLFFGSGTQLSVL.

This sequence joins TRBV20-1 and TRBJ2-1, with D tentatively TRBD2 (5 bases). Trimming left V 6 bases short and J 9 bases short, with 15 bases between. The CDR3 covers 12 residues. CDR1 is DFQATT and CDR2 is SNEGSKA in the germline V gene (reference sequence). The CDR3 sequence: CSAAEEWGEQFF. The CDR3 DNA is TGCAGTGCGGCGGAGGAGTGGGGTGAGCAGTTCTTC.

The V and J genes are TRBV12-3 or TRBV12-4 and TRBJ1-5, with 7 nucleotides matching TRBD1. This CDR3 is 14 amino acids long. V lost 6 bases to trimming and J lost 1 base; unmatched junction nucleotides: 3. CDR3 nucleotide sequence: TGTGCCAGCAGCGACAGGGCCAGCAATCAGCCCCAGCATTTT. It encodes CASSDRASNQPQHF.

J is TRBJ2-5 and V is TRBV20-1, with TRBD2 identical over 9 bases. Germline values: CDR1 DFQATT, CDR2 SNEGSKA (reference sequence). V trimming: 3 bases; J trimming: 5 bases; junction bases outside the gene matches: 7. The CDR3 covers 14 residues. CDR3 sequence: CSASTLAGFETQYF. CDR3 nucleotide sequence: TGCAGTGCTAGCACCCTAGCGGGGTTTGAGACCCAGTACTTC.

A few counts support this clonotype. The chain uses TRBV20-1 and TRBJ2-4, with D perhaps TRBD1 (5 bases). V lost 5 bases, J lost 1 base, and 21 bases lay in between. Germline V gives CDR1 DFQATT, CDR2 SNEGSKA (reference sequence). CDR3 length equals 17 residues. The CDR3 region has the DNA TGCAGTGCTGGAACGTCGGTGGGGCAGGCGGCCAAAAACATTCAGTACTTC. Translated, it gives CSAGTSVGQAAKNIQYF.

The chain employs TRBV6-5 and TRBJ2-3; 11 bases map to TRBD2. CDR1 MNHEY and CDR2 SVGAGI come from the germline V gene. With V trimmed by 4 bases and J by 0 bases, 3 bases remained unmatched. The CDR3 runs 16 residues. CDR3 sequence: CASSSGLAASTDTQYF. The CDR3 DNA reads TGTGCCAGCAGTTCGGGACTAGCGGCTAGCACAGATACGCAGTATTTT.

This clonotype was seen a handful of times. The V gene is TRBV12-3 or TRBV12-4, the J gene TRBJ1-4, with D hard to call. The CDR3 sequence is 14 residues long. V dropped 5 bases and J dropped 4 bases, with 11 bases sitting between them. CDR3 nucleotide sequence: TGTGCCAGCAGTCAGACCGAGGTTAATGAAAAACTGTTTTTT. This translates into CASSQTEVNEKLFF.

The V gene is TRBV7-2, the J gene TRBJ2-7; D unclear. Germline V gene sequence: CDR1 SGHTA, CDR2 FQGNSA. CDR3 length equals 15 residues. The V and J ends lost 5 bases and 0 bases respectively, with 14 bases between them. CDR3: CASSPGPISSYEQYF. DNA for the CDR3: TGTGCCAGCAGCCCCGGACCCATCAGCTCCTACGAGCAGTACTTC.

This chain uses TRBV18 with TRBJ2-7, with D possibly being TRBD2 (6 bases). CDR1 is KGHSH, CDR2 LQKENI, per germline. CDR3 size: 14 residues. V lost 6 bases to trimming and J lost 3 bases, with 15 bases between them. The CDR3 coding sequence is TGTGCCAGCTCTTCCGGGACTCCGAGCTACGAGCAGTACTTC. It specifies CASSSGTPSYEQYF.

In its sample, this clonotype was seen many times. The V and J genes are TRBV7-2 and TRBJ2-5, with 10 positions matching TRBD2. V was pared by 5 bases and J by 5 bases, with 8 bases of the junction left unmatched. The CDR3 covers 15 residues. Per the germline V gene, CDR1 is SGHTA and CDR2 is FQGNSA. The CDR3 DNA is TGTGCCAGCAGCAGCCGAGCGGGAGGGGGGGAGACCCAGTACTTC. This gives the protein CASSSRAGGGETQYF.